The present T cell receptor (beta chain) was sequenced within a study of naive and memory T cell subsets. CDR3 size: 12 residues. J lost 5 bases, V lost 7 bases, and 7 bases had no gene match. CDR1 and CDR2 from the germline V gene are SQVTM and ANQGSEA. The SP2 primer and nested alpha and beta constant region primers amplified ligated cDNA in four rounds. TCRdb re-analysed the 5' RACE reads in MiXCR, keeping a single row per CDR3 protein. The sample has tens of thousands of distinct CDR3 sequences; roughly a sixth are singletons. The library had UMIs added by 3' ligation of an oligonucleotide to TCR cDNA.

This TCR came from a female donor in good health. This chain joins TRBV29-1 and TRBJ2-5; TRBD1 agrees at 7 bases. CDR3 sequence reads: CSGSRGWETQYF. The CDR3 DNA is TGCAGCGGGTCCAGGGGGTGGGAGACCCAGTACTTC.